This T cell receptor (beta chain) originates from a study of identical twins. Via MiXCR, TCRdb re-called the 5' RACE reads, giving one row per CDR3 protein. The sample lists 280,000 or so distinct CDR3 sequences; 6.5% to 9.5% were seen once. The CDR3 has 17 residues. V dropped 2 bases and J dropped 7 bases, with 18 bases sitting between them. This clonotype has only a few counts. The data also belong to a second study, concerning yellow fever vaccine responses in identical twins.

The sequenced sample was memory (CD45RO+) T cells sorted from blood. The clonotype originates from a woman younger than 35 in good health. This chain connects TRBV12-3 or TRBV12-4 to TRBJ1-6; D is uncertain. The CDR3 is CASSLTTTGVPNSPLHF. The DNA of the CDR3 is TGTGCCAGCAGTTTAACCACCACCGGGGTACCGAATTCACCCCTCCACTTT.